Sequencing of this T cell receptor beta chain was carried out in a study of regulatory T cells in long-lasting Graves disease. Whole-study context: Disease was considered persistent Graves' disease after over 5 years of antithyroid drugs (with positive TSH receptor antibodies). Findings of the study overall: Persistent disease was associated with favored TRBV28 usage and with favored use of TRBJ1-2 and TRBJ2-5. It was peripheral blood alone, not thyroid tissue, that was studied.

V trimming: 2 bases; J trimming: 3 bases; junction bases outside the gene matches: 8. CDR1 MDHEN and CDR2 SYDVKM come from the germline V gene. The CDR3 runs 16 residues. To note about this clonotype: The antigen is unknown.

CDR3-region Arm-PCR and iRepertoire HTBI primers produced the TCR beta libraries. A single record per CDR3 protein comes from TCRdb applying MiXCR to the multiplex PCR reads. The sample lists a few hundred thousand distinct CDR3 sequences, around 23% occurring once. The time point: persistent/refractory GD, antithyroid drugs over 5 years with positive TRAb. Researchers made the TCR library from RNA that was extracted from PBMCs. One endocrinology department in Xi'an, China, was where patients came from. The TCR comes from a woman aged 35 to 49 with Graves disease. The chain uses TRBV28 and TRBJ1-1; 8 nucleotides align to TRBD1. Sequencing used peripheral blood mononuclear cells (PBMCs), obtained when the disease was refractory, from a patient treated with antithyroid drugs. The CDR3 coding sequence is TGTGCCAGCAGTTTAAGGCCAGGGGGCAGGGACACTGAAGCTTTCTTT. Its protein is CASSLRPGGRDTEAFF.